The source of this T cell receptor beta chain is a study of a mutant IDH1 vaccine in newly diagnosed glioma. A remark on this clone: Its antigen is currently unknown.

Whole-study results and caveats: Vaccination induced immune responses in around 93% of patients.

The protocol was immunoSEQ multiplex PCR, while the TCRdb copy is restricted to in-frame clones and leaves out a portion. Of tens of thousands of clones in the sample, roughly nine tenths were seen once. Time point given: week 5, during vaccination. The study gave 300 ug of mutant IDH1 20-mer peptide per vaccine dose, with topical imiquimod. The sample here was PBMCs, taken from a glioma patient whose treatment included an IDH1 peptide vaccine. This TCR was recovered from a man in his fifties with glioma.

The CDR3 here is CASSPLAAKNIQYF. The CDR3, as DNA: TGTGCCAGCAGTCCCTTGGCAGCCAAAAACATTCAGTACTTC. The chain combines TRBV2 with TRBJ2-4; D unclear. Germline V gene sequence: CDR1 SNHLY, CDR2 FYNNEI. The CDR3 length is 14 residues. V gave up 5 bases and J gave up 0 bases, with 8 bases separating them.